These T cell receptor beta chains were read from a single sample in a study of response to subunit inactivated influenza vaccine. TCRdb fed the RT-PCR reads into MiXCR, producing one record per CDR3 protein. The profile shows 530,000 or so distinct CDR3 sequences, 14% of them singletons. Material: PBMCs from blood, obtained about 11 days after vaccination. These receptor sequences come from a man aged 50 to 60 who received an inactivated influenza vaccine. The CDR3 runs from the conserved cysteine through the conserved F or W. The D gene is left open where the match is weak. The size entry is marked missing in some rows and otherwise reads once, few, many or a size class.

clone size	V gene	D gene	J gene	CDR3 protein	CDR3 DNA
.	TRBV30	.	TRBJ1-6	CAWSVGDLAALHF	TGTGCCTGGAGTGTTGGGGACCTCGCAGCCCTCCACTTT
.	TRBV6-2/TRBV6-3	.	TRBJ1-4	CASSRGWEKLFF	TGTGCCAGCAGCAGGGGATGGGAAAAACTGTTTTTT
.	TRBV6-1	.	TRBJ2-7	CASRTASASYEQYF	TGTGCCAGCAGGACGGCTAGCGCGTCCTACGAGCAGTACTTC
few	TRBV20-1	.	TRBJ1-1	CSAGRVTEDTEAFF	TGCAGTGCCGGCCGGGTAACGGAGGACACTGAAGCTTTCTTT
few	TRBV4-3	TRBD2	TRBJ2-2	CASSQVGGGAGELFF	TGCGCCAGCAGCCAAGTTGGGGGGGGGGCCGGGGAGCTGTTTTTT
.	TRBV5-1	TRBD2	TRBJ2-7	CASSSRTSGRESYEQYF	TGCGCCAGCAGCTCCCGGACTAGCGGGAGGGAATCCTACGAGCAGTACTTC
few	TRBV12-3/TRBV12-4	TRBD2	TRBJ2-1	CASSTGLRSYNEQFF	TGTGCCAGCAGTACGGGACTACGCTCCTACAATGAGCAGTTCTTC
many	TRBV10-3	.	TRBJ1-6	CAISGSSGSPLHF	TGTGCCATCAGTGGCAGTTCTGGCTCACCCCTCCACTTT
few	TRBV7-9	TRBD2	TRBJ2-5	CASSQAGVVQETQYF	TGTGCCAGCAGCCAAGCGGGAGTAGTACAAGAGACCCAGTACTTC
.	TRBV20-1	.	TRBJ1-4	CSATSGTTNEKLFF	TGCAGTGCCACATCAGGGACAACTAATGAAAAACTGTTTTTT
.	TRBV6-1	TRBD1	TRBJ1-2	CASSSRDRGLANYGYTF	TGTGCCAGCAGTAGCCGGGACAGGGGGTTAGCTAACTATGGCTACACCTTC
.	TRBV9	.	TRBJ1-6	CASSGEAWDSPLHF	TGTGCCAGCAGCGGGGAAGCTTGGGATTCACCCCTCCACTTT
few	TRBV20-1	TRBD1	TRBJ1-2	CSAMDRAVYGYTF	TGCAGTGCTATGGACAGGGCTGTCTATGGCTACACCTTC
few	TRBV5-1	TRBD2	TRBJ2-7	CASRGAGLAYEQYF	TGCGCCAGCAGAGGAGCGGGGCTAGCCTACGAGCAGTACTTC
many	TRBV28	.	TRBJ2-4	CASSFPGANIQYF	TGTGCCAGCAGTTTTCCAGGAGCGAATATTCAGTACTTC
few	TRBV20-1	.	TRBJ2-1	CSASVDYNEQFF	TGCAGTGCTAGTGTTGATTACAATGAGCAGTTCTTC
.	TRBV24-1	TRBD1	TRBJ1-2	CATQPGQGYGYTF	TGTGCCACCCAACCGGGACAGGGGTATGGCTACACCTTC
.	TRBV5-1	.	TRBJ2-2	CASSYQGPNTGELFF	TGCGCCAGCAGTTATCAGGGGCCGAACACCGGGGAGCTGTTTTTT
few	TRBV15	.	TRBJ2-7	CATSNRDSYEQYF	TGTGCCACCAGCAACCGGGACTCCTACGAGCAGTACTTC
few	TRBV28	.	TRBJ1-1	CASSLWPGDMNTEAFF	TGTGCCAGCAGTTTATGGCCAGGAGATATGAACACTGAAGCTTTCTTT
.	TRBV12-3/TRBV12-4	.	TRBJ1-5	CASSEAGGGPQHF	TGTGCCAGCAGTGAGGCGGGGGGGGGGCCCCAGCATTTT
many	TRBV7-2	TRBD2	TRBJ2-7	CASSPLSGRVYEQYF	TGTGCCAGCAGCCCACTAAGCGGGAGGGTCTACGAGCAGTACTTC
many	TRBV6-2/TRBV6-3	TRBD2	TRBJ2-1	CASSLSGRGYYNEQFF	TGTGCCAGCAGTCTTAGCGGGAGGGGGTACTACAATGAGCAGTTCTTC